This TCR beta chain originates from a study of OX40 agonist ivuxolimab in advanced cancers. Study in general: The study gave patients intravenous ivuxolimab at 0.01 to 10 mg/kg every 2 weeks. Three patients had partial responses: one hepatocellular carcinoma, two cutaneous melanoma.

In germline, CDR1 is SGHAT, CDR2 FQNNGV. This CDR3 has 15 residues. V lost 5 bases to trimming and J lost 1 base, with 14 bases between them. General observations from the study: Patients who responded partially at 0.1-3.0 mg/kg showed clonal expansion ranking among the lowest.

Generated by immunoSEQ multiplex PCR, the TCRdb table keeps only in-frame clones and is missing some. The sample lists around 80,000 clones, approximately 89% occurring once. Regarding this clone: Its antigen is currently unknown.

This TCR came from an adult with an advanced solid tumor such as melanoma, head and neck, liver or kidney cancer. The V and J genes are TRBV11-2 and TRBJ2-5; no firm D call. The specimen comprised CD4+ or CD8+ T cells sorted from blood, sampled in a trial of the OX40 agonist ivuxolimab. Written as DNA, the CDR3 is TGTGCCAGCAGCCAGATAGGCGGCTTCCAAGAGACCCAGTACTTC. Translated, it gives CASSQIGGFQETQYF. Looking up the rest from reference TRBV11-2 and TRBJ2-5 gives the full variable domain: EAGVAQSPRYKIIEKRQSVAFWCNPISGHATLYWYQQILGQGPKLLIQFQNNGVVDDSQLPKDRFSAERLKGVDSTLKIQPAKLEDSAVYLCASSQIGGFQETQYFGPGTRLLVL.